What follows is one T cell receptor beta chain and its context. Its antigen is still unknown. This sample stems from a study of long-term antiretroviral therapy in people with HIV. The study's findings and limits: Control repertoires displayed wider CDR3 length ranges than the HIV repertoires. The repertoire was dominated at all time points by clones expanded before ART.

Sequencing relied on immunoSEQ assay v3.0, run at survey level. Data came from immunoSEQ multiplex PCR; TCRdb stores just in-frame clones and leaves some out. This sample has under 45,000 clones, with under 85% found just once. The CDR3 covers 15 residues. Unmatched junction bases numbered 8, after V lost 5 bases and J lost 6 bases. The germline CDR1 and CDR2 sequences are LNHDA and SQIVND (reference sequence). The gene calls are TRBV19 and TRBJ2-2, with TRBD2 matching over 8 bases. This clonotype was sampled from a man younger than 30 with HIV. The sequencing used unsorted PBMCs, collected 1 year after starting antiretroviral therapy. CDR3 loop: CASSRAGVSAGELFF. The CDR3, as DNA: TGTGCCAGTAGTCGAGCGGGAGTTTCCGCCGGGGAGCTGTTTTTT.